These 9 T cell receptor beta chains were all obtained from the same sample, sequenced in a study of Tregs in tolerant kidney transplant recipients. This table comes from immunoSEQ multiplex PCR, and its TCRdb copy is limited to in-frame clones, with some not included. The sample has 50,000 to 65,000 clones, about 89% seen once. Mixed chimerism was transient after nonmyeloablative marrow transplants from related graft donors. The sequences come from CD4+ T cells from blood (PBMCs), collected 6 months after the transplant. These receptors were collected from a human patient who received a combined kidney and bone marrow transplant. Some T cells may be supplied by the graft donor.

This rearrangement joins TRBV27 to TRBJ2-7; 12 nucleotides agree with TRBD2. This CDR3 spans 15 amino acids. Germline CDR1 MNHEY, CDR2 SMNVEV (reference sequence). Trimming took 5 bases from V and 5 from J; bases not matched to a gene: 7. The CDR3 DNA reads TGTGCCAGCAGTCTCCGGACTAGCGGGATGCACGAGCAGTACTTC. Its translation is CASSLRTSGMHEQYF.

The chain links TRBV19 to TRBJ2-3, with TRBD2 matching over 10 bases. Germline CDR1 reads LNHDA; CDR2 reads SQIVND (reference sequence). Trimming at V came to 3 bases and at J to 5 bases, leaving 2 bases not matched to a gene. CDR3 size: 14 residues. This chain's CDR3 is CASSIPSGRDTQYF. Written as DNA, the CDR3 is TGTGCCAGTAGTATCCCTAGCGGGAGAGATACGCAGTATTTT.

The chain combines TRBV30 with TRBJ2-7; D uncertain. Trimming took off 5 bases at V and 7 bases at J, with 12 bases between the two ends. The CDR3 spans 11 residues. Germline lookup yields CDR1 GTSNPN and CDR2 SVGIG (reference sequence). CDR3 loop: CAWGPLKEQYF. The CDR3 DNA follows: TGTGCCTGGGGGCCCCTTAAAGAGCAGTACTTC. The full variable domain, in which reference TRBV30 and TRBJ2-7 provide the parts outside the CDR3, is SQTIHQWPATLVQPVGSPLSLECTVEGTSNPNLYWYRQAAGRGLQLLFYSVGIGQISSEVPQNLSASRPQDRQFILSSKKLLLSDSGFYLCAWGPLKEQYFGPGTRLTVT.

V and J are TRBV28 and TRBJ1-1; unclear D gene. V lost 7 bases and J 4 bases, leaving 22 bases between the germline ends. Germline V lookup: CDR1 MDHEN, CDR2 SYDVKM. The CDR3 extends over 16 amino acids. As DNA, the CDR3 is TGTGCCAGCACCCTCCTCTCGTCAGGTTCTGGCACTGAAGCTTTCTTT. Translation gives CASTLLSSGSGTEAFF.

V is TRBV19 and J is TRBJ2-2, with TRBD2 matching over 8 bases. CDR1 is LNHDA, CDR2 SQIVND, per germline (reference sequence). J gave up 2 bases and V 5 bases, and 4 bases lay outside the gene matches. The CDR3 spans 15 residues. The CDR3 coding sequence is TGTGCCAGTAGTCGCGGGGGGCCTAACACCGGGGAGCTGTTTTTT. This translates into CASSRGGPNTGELFF.

The J gene is TRBJ2-4, the V gene TRBV14; D uncertain. The ends were cut back, 4 bases at V and 0 bases at J, with 19 bases in the middle. The CDR3 runs to 18 residues. The germline V gene encodes CDR1 SGHDN and CDR2 FVKESK. The CDR3 spells CASSPYRVSQLAKNIQYF. The CDR3 DNA reads as TGTGCCAGCAGCCCCTACCGGGTCTCACAACTAGCCAAAAACATTCAGTACTTC.

This sequence joins TRBV9 and TRBJ2-1, with D possibly matching TRBD2 (6 bases). This CDR3 comprises 15 residues. Germline CDR1 and CDR2: SGDLS and YYNGEE. V was clipped by 1 base and J by 2 bases, with 10 bases between them. CDR3 DNA sequence: TGTGCCAGCAGCGTACGGGACTCCGCCTACAATGAGCAGTTCTTC. Translating gives CASSVRDSAYNEQFF.

The chain carries TRBV11-2 and TRBJ2-2; a weak D match, TRBD1 (6 bases). CDR3 length: 16 residues. Looked up from germline, CDR1 is SGHAT and CDR2 is FQNNGV. Trimming removed 5 bases from V and 4 bases from J, with 17 bases in between. In nucleotides, the CDR3 is TGTGCCAGCAGCCCAGGGGTATACAGGGTCACCGGGGAGCTGTTTTTT. This encodes CASSPGVYRVTGELFF.

The J gene is TRBJ2-2, the V gene TRBV29-1; the match to TRBD2 covers 9 bases. This CDR3 is built from 14 residues. With 5 bases clipped from V and 5 bases from J, the junction kept 6 bases outside the gene matches. CDR1 is SQVTM, CDR2 ANQGSEA, per germline. This CDR3 reads CSVPSGERTGELFF. The CDR3 DNA reads as TGCAGCGTTCCTAGCGGGGAGCGGACCGGGGAGCTGTTTTTT.